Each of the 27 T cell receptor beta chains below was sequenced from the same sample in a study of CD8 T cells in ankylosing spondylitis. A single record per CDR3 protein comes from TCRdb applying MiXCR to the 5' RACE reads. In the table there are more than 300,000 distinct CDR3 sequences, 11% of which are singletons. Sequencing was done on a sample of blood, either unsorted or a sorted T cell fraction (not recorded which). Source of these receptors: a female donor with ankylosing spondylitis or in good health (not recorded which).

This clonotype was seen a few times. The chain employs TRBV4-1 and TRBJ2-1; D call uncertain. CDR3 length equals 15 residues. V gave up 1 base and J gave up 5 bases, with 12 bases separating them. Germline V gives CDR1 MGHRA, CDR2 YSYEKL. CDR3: CASSQVYGKNNEQFF. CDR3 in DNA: TGCGCCAGCAGCCAAGTTTATGGGAAGAACAATGAGCAGTTCTTC.

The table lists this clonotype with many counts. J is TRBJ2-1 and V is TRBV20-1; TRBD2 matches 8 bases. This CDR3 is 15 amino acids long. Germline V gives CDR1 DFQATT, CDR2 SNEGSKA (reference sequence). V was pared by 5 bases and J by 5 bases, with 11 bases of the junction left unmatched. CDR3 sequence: CSAGDLAGRNNEQFF. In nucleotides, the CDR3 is TGCAGTGCTGGCGACTTAGCGGGGAGGAACAATGAGCAGTTCTTC.

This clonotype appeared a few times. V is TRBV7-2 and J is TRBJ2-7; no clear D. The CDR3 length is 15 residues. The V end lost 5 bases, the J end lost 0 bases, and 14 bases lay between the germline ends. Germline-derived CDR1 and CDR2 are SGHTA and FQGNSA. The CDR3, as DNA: TGTGCCAGCAGCCGTGTAGGGCCACTCTCCTACGAGCAGTACTTC. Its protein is CASSRVGPLSYEQYF.

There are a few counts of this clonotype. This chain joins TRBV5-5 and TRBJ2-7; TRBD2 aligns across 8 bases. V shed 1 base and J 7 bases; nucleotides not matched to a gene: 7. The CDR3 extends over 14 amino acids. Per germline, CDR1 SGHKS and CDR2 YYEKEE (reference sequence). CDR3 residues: CASSLPSGGGEQYF. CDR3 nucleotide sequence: TGTGCCAGCAGCTTGCCCAGCGGGGGCGGGGAGCAGTACTTC.

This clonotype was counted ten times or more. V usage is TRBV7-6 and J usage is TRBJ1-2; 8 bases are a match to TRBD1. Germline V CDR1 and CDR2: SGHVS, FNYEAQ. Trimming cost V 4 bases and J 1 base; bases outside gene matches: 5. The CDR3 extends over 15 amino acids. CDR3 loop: CASSSRTGNNYGYTF. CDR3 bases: TGTGCCAGCAGCTCTAGGACAGGGAATAACTATGGCTACACCTTC.

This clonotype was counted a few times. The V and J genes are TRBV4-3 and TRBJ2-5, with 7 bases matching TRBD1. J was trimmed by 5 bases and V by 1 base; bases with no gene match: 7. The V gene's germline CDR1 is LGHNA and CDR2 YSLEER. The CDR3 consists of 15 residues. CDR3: CASSQVSTGSETQYF. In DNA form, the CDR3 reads TGCGCCAGCAGCCAAGTTTCGACAGGGTCGGAGACCCAGTACTTC.

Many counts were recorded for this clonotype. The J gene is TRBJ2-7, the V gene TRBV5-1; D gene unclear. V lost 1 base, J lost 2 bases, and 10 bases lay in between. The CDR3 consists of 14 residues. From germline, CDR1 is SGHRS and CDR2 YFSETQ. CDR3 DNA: TGCGCCAGCAGCTTGTCAGTCCTCGCCTACGAGCAGTACTTC. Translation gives CASSLSVLAYEQYF.

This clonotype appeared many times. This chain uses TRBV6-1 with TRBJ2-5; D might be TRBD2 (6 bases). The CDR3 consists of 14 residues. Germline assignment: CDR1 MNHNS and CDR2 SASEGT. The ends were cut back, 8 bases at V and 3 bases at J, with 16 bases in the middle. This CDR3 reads CASSRRGGEETQYF. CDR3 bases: TGTGCCAGCTCCCGGCGGGGTGGAGAAGAGACCCAGTACTTC.

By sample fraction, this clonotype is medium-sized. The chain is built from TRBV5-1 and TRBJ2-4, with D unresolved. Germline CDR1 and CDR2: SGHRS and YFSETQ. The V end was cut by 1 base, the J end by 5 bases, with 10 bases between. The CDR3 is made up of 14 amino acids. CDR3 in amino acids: CASSLNSLQNIQYF. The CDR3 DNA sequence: TGCGCCAGCAGCTTGAACAGTCTCCAAAACATTCAGTACTTC.

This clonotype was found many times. CDR3 bases: TGTGCCAGCAGTTTCTGGGGGAGCAATCAGCCCCAGCATTTT. Protein product: CASSFWGSNQPQHF. The chain links TRBV28 to TRBJ1-5, with TRBD1 as a possible D gene (5 bases). Germline CDR1 MDHEN, CDR2 SYDVKM. CDR3 length: 14 residues. V was cut by 3 bases and J by 1 base, with 7 bases left in between.

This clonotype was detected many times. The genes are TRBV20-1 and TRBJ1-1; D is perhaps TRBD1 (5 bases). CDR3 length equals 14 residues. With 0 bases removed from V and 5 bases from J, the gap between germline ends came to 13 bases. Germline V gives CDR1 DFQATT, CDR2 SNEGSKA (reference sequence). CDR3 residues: CSARDWLEGTEAFF. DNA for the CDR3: TGCAGTGCTAGAGATTGGCTAGAGGGGACTGAAGCTTTCTTT.

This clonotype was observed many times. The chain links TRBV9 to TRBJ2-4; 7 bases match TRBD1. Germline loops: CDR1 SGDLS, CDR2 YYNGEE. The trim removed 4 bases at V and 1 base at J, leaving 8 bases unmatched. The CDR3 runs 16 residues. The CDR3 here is CASSPQPTGAKNIQYF. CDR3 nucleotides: TGTGCCAGCAGCCCGCAGCCGACAGGGGCCAAAAACATTCAGTACTTC.

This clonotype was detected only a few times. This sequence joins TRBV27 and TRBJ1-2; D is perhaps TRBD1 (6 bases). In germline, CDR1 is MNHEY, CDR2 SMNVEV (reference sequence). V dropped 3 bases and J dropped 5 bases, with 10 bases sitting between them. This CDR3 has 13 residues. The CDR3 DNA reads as TGTGCCAGCAGTTTGGACAGCGCTTATGGCTACACCTTC. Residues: CASSLDSAYGYTF.

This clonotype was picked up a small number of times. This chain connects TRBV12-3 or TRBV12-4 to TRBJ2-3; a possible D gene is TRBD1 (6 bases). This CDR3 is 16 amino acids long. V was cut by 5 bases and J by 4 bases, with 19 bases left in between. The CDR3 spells CASSPSWGPAPDTQYF. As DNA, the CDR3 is TGTGCCAGCAGTCCCTCCTGGGGGCCGGCCCCAGATACGCAGTATTTT.

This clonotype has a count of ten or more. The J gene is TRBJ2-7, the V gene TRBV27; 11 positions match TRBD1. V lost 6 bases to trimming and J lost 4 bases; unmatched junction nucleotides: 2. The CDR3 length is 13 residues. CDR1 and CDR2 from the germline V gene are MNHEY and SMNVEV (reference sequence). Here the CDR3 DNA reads TGTGCCAGCAGCGGGACAGGGGGATACGAGCAGTACTTC. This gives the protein CASSGTGGYEQYF.

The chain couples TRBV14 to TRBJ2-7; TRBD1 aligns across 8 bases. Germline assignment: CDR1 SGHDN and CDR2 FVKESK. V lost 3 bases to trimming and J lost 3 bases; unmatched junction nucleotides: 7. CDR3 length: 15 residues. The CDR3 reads CASSHGTGLYYEQYF. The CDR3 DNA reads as TGTGCCAGCAGCCACGGGACAGGACTGTACTACGAGCAGTACTTC.

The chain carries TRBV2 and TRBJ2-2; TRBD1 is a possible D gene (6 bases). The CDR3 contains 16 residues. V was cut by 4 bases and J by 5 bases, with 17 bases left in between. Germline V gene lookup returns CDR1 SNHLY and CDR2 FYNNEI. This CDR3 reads CASSVPGAWGTGELFF. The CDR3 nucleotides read TGTGCCAGCAGTGTCCCAGGGGCTTGGGGGACCGGGGAGCTGTTTTTT.

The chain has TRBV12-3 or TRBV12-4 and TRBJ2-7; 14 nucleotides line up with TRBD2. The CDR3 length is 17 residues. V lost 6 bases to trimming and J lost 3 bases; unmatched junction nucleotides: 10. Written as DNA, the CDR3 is TGTGCCAGCAGGGAAGGGACTAGCGGGAGAAGGGGCTACGAGCAGTACTTC. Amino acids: CASREGTSGRRGYEQYF.

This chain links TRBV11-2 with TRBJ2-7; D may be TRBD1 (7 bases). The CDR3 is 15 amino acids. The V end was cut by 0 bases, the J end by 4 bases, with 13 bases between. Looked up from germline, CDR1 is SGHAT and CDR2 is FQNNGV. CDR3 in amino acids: CASSLDRQGGYEQYF. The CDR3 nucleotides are TGTGCCAGCAGCTTAGATAGGCAGGGGGGATACGAGCAGTACTTC.

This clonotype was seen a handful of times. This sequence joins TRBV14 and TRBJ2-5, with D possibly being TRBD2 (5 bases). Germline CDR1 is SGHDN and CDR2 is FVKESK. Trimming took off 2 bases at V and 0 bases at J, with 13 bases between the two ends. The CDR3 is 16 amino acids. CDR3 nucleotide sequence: TGTGCCAGCAGCCAACCGACTAACCAGTACCAAGAGACCCAGTACTTC. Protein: CASSQPTNQYQETQYF.

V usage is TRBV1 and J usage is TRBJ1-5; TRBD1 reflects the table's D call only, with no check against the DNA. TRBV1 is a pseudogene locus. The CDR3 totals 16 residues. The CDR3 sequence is CTSSHQRPRINQPQHF. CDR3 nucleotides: TGCACCAGCAGCCACCAACGTCCCAGGATCAATCAGCCCCAGCATTTT.

In DNA form, the CDR3 reads TGCGCCAGCAGCCCGGCAGGGGTGGCCAATCAGCCCCAGCATTTT. This translates into CASSPAGVANQPQHF. J is TRBJ1-5 and V is TRBV5-1; a possible D gene is TRBD1 (6 bases). Trimming pared 4 bases from V and 3 bases from J, leaving 14 bases between. Germline V gives CDR1 SGHRS, CDR2 YFSETQ. This CDR3 has 15 residues.

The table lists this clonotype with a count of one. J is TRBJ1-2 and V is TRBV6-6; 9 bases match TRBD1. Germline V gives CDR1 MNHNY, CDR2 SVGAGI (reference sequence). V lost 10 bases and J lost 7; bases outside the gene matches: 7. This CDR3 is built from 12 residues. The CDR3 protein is CATLTGGSGYTF. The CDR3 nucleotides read TGTGCCACCCTGACAGGGGGGAGTGGCTACACCTTC.

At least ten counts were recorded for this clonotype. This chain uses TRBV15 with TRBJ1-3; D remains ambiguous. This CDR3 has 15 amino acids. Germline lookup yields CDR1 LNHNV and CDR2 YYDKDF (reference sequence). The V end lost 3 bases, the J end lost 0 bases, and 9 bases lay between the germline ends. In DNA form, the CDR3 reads TGTGCCACCAGCAGTCGGCATGACTCTGGAAACACCATATATTTT. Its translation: CATSSRHDSGNTIYF.

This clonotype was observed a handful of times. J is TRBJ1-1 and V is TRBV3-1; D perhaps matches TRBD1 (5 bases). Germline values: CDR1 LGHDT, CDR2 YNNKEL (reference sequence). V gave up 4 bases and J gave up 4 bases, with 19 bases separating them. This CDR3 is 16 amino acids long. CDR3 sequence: CASSLPSTGGGTEAFF. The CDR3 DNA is TGTGCCAGCAGCCTTCCGTCGACCGGCGGGGGCACTGAAGCTTTCTTT.

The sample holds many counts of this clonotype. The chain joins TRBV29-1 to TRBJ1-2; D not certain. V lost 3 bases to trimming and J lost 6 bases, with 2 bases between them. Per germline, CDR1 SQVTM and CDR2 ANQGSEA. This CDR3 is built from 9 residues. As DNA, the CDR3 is TGCAGCGTTGAGGATGGCTACACCTTC. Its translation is CSVEDGYTF.

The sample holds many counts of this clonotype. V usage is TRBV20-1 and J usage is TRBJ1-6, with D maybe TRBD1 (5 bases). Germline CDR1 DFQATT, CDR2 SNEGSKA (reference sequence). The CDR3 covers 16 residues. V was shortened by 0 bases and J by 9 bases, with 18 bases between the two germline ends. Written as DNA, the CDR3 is TGCAGTGCTAGAGATTATGTGAGGGGATCGGGTTCACCCCTCCACTTT. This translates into CSARDYVRGSGSPLHF.